The rows below give T cell receptor beta chains drawn from one sample of a study of shared clonotypes between healthy human individuals. Sequenced by immunoSEQ multiplex PCR; TCRdb stores in-frame clones only, minus some. In the table there are around 610,000 clones, roughly 95% of which are singletons. The sample taken for sequencing was naive CD8+ T cells sorted from blood. The receptors were sampled from a woman in her 30s in good health. The CDR3 runs from the conserved cysteine through the conserved F or W. A D gene is named only where the DNA matches it firmly. Only part of the rows carry a size: once, few, many, or a class if the clone is expanded.

CDR3 DNA: TGTGCCAGCAGTTACTGGACAGGGGGGTACGAGCAGTACTTC; CDR3 protein: CASSYWTGGYEQYF; V gene: TRBV6-5; D gene: TRBD1; J gene: TRBJ2-7; clone size: -
CDR3 DNA: TGCGCCAGCTCCCGGACTAGCGCTCCGAGCACAGATACGCAGTATTTT; CDR3 protein: CASSRTSAPSTDTQYF; V gene: TRBV10-2; D gene: TRBD2; J gene: TRBJ2-3; clone size: -
CDR3 DNA: TGTGCCAGCAGTATCGGGACAACCGGCACAGATACGCAGTATTTT; CDR3 protein: CASSIGTTGTDTQYF; V gene: TRBV5-6; D gene: -; J gene: TRBJ2-3; clone size: -
CDR3 DNA: TGTGCCAGCAGCTTCAATCACCCCGGGGGATACAAAGAGGATGAGCAGTTCTTC; CDR3 protein: CASSFNHPGGYKEDEQFF; V gene: TRBV27; D gene: -; J gene: TRBJ2-1; clone size: -
CDR3 DNA: TGTGCCAGCAGTACCCCCAGGGCGTTCGGAGACACTGAAGCTTTCTTT; CDR3 protein: CASSTPRAFGDTEAFF; V gene: TRBV28; D gene: -; J gene: TRBJ1-1; clone size: -
CDR3 DNA: TGTGCCAGCAGTGAATCGGACGAGGGTAATCTATTTGAGCAGTACTTC; CDR3 protein: CASSESDEGNLFEQYF; V gene: TRBV6-1; D gene: -; J gene: TRBJ2-7; clone size: -
CDR3 DNA: TGTGCCAGCAGAATCGAGAGGGGCCCCAGGGTTGGCTACACCTTC; CDR3 protein: CASRIERGPRVGYTF; V gene: TRBV28; D gene: -; J gene: TRBJ1-2; clone size: -
CDR3 DNA: TGTGCCAGCAGCTTACGGGACAGGGGGTTTATCGAGCAGTACTTC; CDR3 protein: CASSLRDRGFIEQYF; V gene: TRBV28; D gene: TRBD1; J gene: TRBJ2-7; clone size: -
CDR3 DNA: TGTGCCAGCAGTTCCGGGACTAGCGGAAACAATGAGCAGTTCTTC; CDR3 protein: CASSSGTSGNNEQFF; V gene: TRBV27; D gene: TRBD2; J gene: TRBJ2-1; clone size: -
CDR3 DNA: TGTGCCACCAGCAGTCCCAGGGCTGGGGCCAACGTCCTGACTTTC; CDR3 protein: CATSSPRAGANVLTF; V gene: TRBV15; D gene: -; J gene: TRBJ2-6; clone size: -
CDR3 DNA: TGTGCCAGCAGCTTAGGGGGCAGCGGGAGGATGTCAGATACGCAGTATTTT; CDR3 protein: CASSLGGSGRMSDTQYF; V gene: TRBV13; D gene: TRBD2; J gene: TRBJ2-3; clone size: -
CDR3 DNA: TGTGCCAGCAGTTACGGCTTGCTGAGCTATGGCTACACCTTC; CDR3 protein: CASSYGLLSYGYTF; V gene: TRBV6-5; D gene: -; J gene: TRBJ1-2; clone size: -
CDR3 DNA: TGTGCCAGCAGTTACGACGGACAGTCTAGCACAGATACGCAGTATTTT; CDR3 protein: CASSYDGQSSTDTQYF; V gene: TRBV6-5; D gene: -; J gene: TRBJ2-3; clone size: -
CDR3 DNA: TGTGCCAGCAGCTTAGCGCGGGGCACCCTAGCGGACTACAATGAGCAGTTCTTC; CDR3 protein: CASSLARGTLADYNEQFF; V gene: TRBV7-8; D gene: TRBD2; J gene: TRBJ2-1; clone size: -
CDR3 DNA: TGTGCCAGCAGTTACTTGCAGTTCGGCTACGAGCAGTACTTC; CDR3 protein: CASSYLQFGYEQYF; V gene: TRBV6-5; D gene: -; J gene: TRBJ2-7; clone size: once
CDR3 DNA: TGTGCCAGCAGCGTAGTGAGTTCGAGCCGCACGGACAGGCAGAGCTACAATGAGCAGTTCTTC; CDR3 protein: CASSVVSSSRTDRQSYNEQFF; V gene: TRBV9; D gene: TRBD1; J gene: TRBJ2-1; clone size: once
CDR3 DNA: TGTGCCAGCAGCCCCCCGGGACAGGGCTCCTACGAGCAGTACTTC; CDR3 protein: CASSPPGQGSYEQYF; V gene: TRBV5-6; D gene: TRBD1; J gene: TRBJ2-7; clone size: -
CDR3 DNA: TGTGCCAGCGCGGGAAGAGGGACCGGGGAGCTGTTTTTT; CDR3 protein: CASAGRGTGELFF; V gene: TRBV13; D gene: -; J gene: TRBJ2-2; clone size: -
CDR3 DNA: TGCGCCAGCAGCCAGGGACAGGGGGCGACCTACGAGCAGTACTTC; CDR3 protein: CASSQGQGATYEQYF; V gene: TRBV4-1; D gene: TRBD1; J gene: TRBJ2-7; clone size: -
CDR3 DNA: TGTGCCAGCAGTTTATCTCGGGCGGGACCTAATGAGCAGTTCTTC; CDR3 protein: CASSLSRAGPNEQFF; V gene: TRBV27; D gene: -; J gene: TRBJ2-1; clone size: -
CDR3 DNA: TGTGCCACCAAGGGACAAACCTCCTACGAGCAGTACTTC; CDR3 protein: CATKGQTSYEQYF; V gene: TRBV28; D gene: -; J gene: TRBJ2-7; clone size: -
CDR3 DNA: TGTGCCAGCAGTTACTCAGTTTATAATTCACCCCTCCACTTT; CDR3 protein: CASSYSVYNSPLHF; V gene: TRBV6-5; D gene: -; J gene: TRBJ1-6; clone size: -
CDR3 DNA: TGTGCCAGCAGCTTCGGCCTTGTTGGGGCCAACGTCCTGACTTTC; CDR3 protein: CASSFGLVGANVLTF; V gene: TRBV7-9; D gene: -; J gene: TRBJ2-6; clone size: -
CDR3 DNA: TGTGCCAGCAGCTTGGAGGGACTAGCGAGCACCGGGGAGCTGTTTTTT; CDR3 protein: CASSLEGLASTGELFF; V gene: TRBV5-6; D gene: TRBD2; J gene: TRBJ2-2; clone size: -
CDR3 DNA: TGTGCCAGCACTAGCGGGAGGGTCAATGAGCAGTTCTTC; CDR3 protein: CASTSGRVNEQFF; V gene: TRBV2; D gene: TRBD2; J gene: TRBJ2-1; clone size: -
CDR3 DNA: TGCGCCAGCAGCCAAGTTAACAGGGGAGAAGCTTTCTTT; CDR3 protein: CASSQVNRGEAFF; V gene: TRBV4-1; D gene: TRBD1; J gene: TRBJ1-1; clone size: once
CDR3 DNA: TGTGCCAGCAGTTCACATACAGGGGAAGAGACCCAGTACTTC; CDR3 protein: CASSSHTGEETQYF; V gene: TRBV28; D gene: TRBD1; J gene: TRBJ2-5; clone size: -
CDR3 DNA: TGTGCCAGCAGTTTAGGAGTCTCCTACAATGAGCAGTTCTTC; CDR3 protein: CASSLGVSYNEQFF; V gene: TRBV27; D gene: -; J gene: TRBJ2-1; clone size: -
CDR3 DNA: TGTGCCAGCAGCCCCGGGACAGGCAATCAGCCCCAGCATTTT; CDR3 protein: CASSPGTGNQPQHF; V gene: TRBV28; D gene: TRBD1; J gene: TRBJ1-5; clone size: -
CDR3 DNA: TGCGCCAGCAGCCAAGACCGGCAGAGCGGCCCCTACAATGAGCAGTTCTTC; CDR3 protein: CASSQDRQSGPYNEQFF; V gene: TRBV4-1; D gene: -; J gene: TRBJ2-1; clone size: -
CDR3 DNA: TGTGCCAGCTCGACGGGACAGCTATCCTACGAGCAGTACTTC; CDR3 protein: CASSTGQLSYEQYF; V gene: TRBV18; D gene: TRBD1; J gene: TRBJ2-7; clone size: -
CDR3 DNA: TGTGCCAGCAGCCGGGGTGGCAGGGGAACTGAAGCTTTCTTT; CDR3 protein: CASSRGGRGTEAFF; V gene: TRBV7-3; D gene: -; J gene: TRBJ1-1; clone size: -
CDR3 DNA: TGTGCCAGCAGTACGAACAGGGTGTTCGATGAGCAGTTCTTC; CDR3 protein: CASSTNRVFDEQFF; V gene: TRBV27; D gene: -; J gene: TRBJ2-1; clone size: once
CDR3 DNA: TGTGCCAGCAGTTTCCCGGGGGGGCCTGATGGCTACACCTTC; CDR3 protein: CASSFPGGPDGYTF; V gene: TRBV28; D gene: -; J gene: TRBJ1-2; clone size: -
CDR3 DNA: TGCAGCGCCGAACTAGCGGCAGGGGACGAGCAGTACTTC; CDR3 protein: CSAELAAGDEQYF; V gene: TRBV29-1; D gene: TRBD2; J gene: TRBJ2-7; clone size: -
CDR3 DNA: TGTGCCAGCACCTGGGACAGGGGTGGCTATGGCTACACCTTC; CDR3 protein: CASTWDRGGYGYTF; V gene: TRBV5-5; D gene: TRBD1; J gene: TRBJ1-2; clone size: -
CDR3 DNA: TGTGCCAGCAGCTTACAGGGCCCGGGGCAGTATTTT; CDR3 protein: CASSLQGPGQYF; V gene: TRBV11-2; D gene: -; J gene: TRBJ2-3; clone size: -
CDR3 DNA: TGTGCCACCAGCGAGACTCTTAGCTCCTACGAGCAGTACTTC; CDR3 protein: CATSETLSSYEQYF; V gene: TRBV15; D gene: -; J gene: TRBJ2-7; clone size: -
CDR3 DNA: TGTGCCAGCAGCATCCGCTCGGGCACTGAAGCTTTCTTT; CDR3 protein: CASSIRSGTEAFF; V gene: TRBV5-8; D gene: -; J gene: TRBJ1-1; clone size: -
CDR3 DNA: TGTGCCAGCAGTCAAACGTCGAGAGGTGAAGCTTTCTTT; CDR3 protein: CASSQTSRGEAFF; V gene: TRBV28; D gene: -; J gene: TRBJ1-1; clone size: few
CDR3 DNA: TGTGCCAGCAGTTACTCGAATGACGAGCAGTACTTC; CDR3 protein: CASSYSNDEQYF; V gene: TRBV6-6; D gene: -; J gene: TRBJ2-7; clone size: -
CDR3 DNA: TGTGCCTGGAGATGGGGTTTACACGAGCAGTACTTC; CDR3 protein: CAWRWGLHEQYF; V gene: TRBV30; D gene: -; J gene: TRBJ2-7; clone size: -
CDR3 DNA: TGTGCCAGCAGTTTTACAGGGCTACATCAGCCCCAGCATTTT; CDR3 protein: CASSFTGLHQPQHF; V gene: TRBV27; D gene: -; J gene: TRBJ1-5; clone size: -
CDR3 DNA: TGTGCCTGGAGTGTGGGATTTGGAGGGAATGAGTATGAGCAGTTCTTC; CDR3 protein: CAWSVGFGGNEYEQFF; V gene: TRBV30; D gene: -; J gene: TRBJ2-1; clone size: -
CDR3 DNA: TGTGCCAGCAGCCCCCTCAGGTGGGGAAACACCATATATTTT; CDR3 protein: CASSPLRWGNTIYF; V gene: TRBV7-2; D gene: -; J gene: TRBJ1-3; clone size: -
CDR3 DNA: TGTGCCAGCAGCGCAGGGATAACTAGCACAGATACGCAGTATTTT; CDR3 protein: CASSAGITSTDTQYF; V gene: TRBV7-8; D gene: -; J gene: TRBJ2-3; clone size: -
CDR3 DNA: TGTGCCACCTCCCTCTCCTACGAGCAGTACTTC; CDR3 protein: CATSLSYEQYF; V gene: TRBV6-6; D gene: -; J gene: TRBJ2-7; clone size: -
CDR3 DNA: TGTGCCAGCAGCCAAGAGCGGACAGGCGCCTACGAGCAGTACTTC; CDR3 protein: CASSQERTGAYEQYF; V gene: TRBV4-2; D gene: TRBD1; J gene: TRBJ2-7; clone size: -
CDR3 DNA: TGTGCCAGCAGCTTATCAGGGGCCGGTGGGTACACTGAAGCTTTCTTT; CDR3 protein: CASSLSGAGGYTEAFF; V gene: TRBV13; D gene: -; J gene: TRBJ1-1; clone size: -
CDR3 DNA: TGCGCCAGCAGCCAACACCAACGGGCTAGCGGGAGCCTCGGGACCCAGTACTTC; CDR3 protein: CASSQHQRASGSLGTQYF; V gene: TRBV4-1; D gene: TRBD2; J gene: TRBJ2-5; clone size: -
CDR3 DNA: TGTGCCAGCAGCCTCTCCCCCCCCGGGAGGGCCCGCGACGAGCAGTACTTC; CDR3 protein: CASSLSPPGRARDEQYF; V gene: TRBV13; D gene: TRBD2; J gene: TRBJ2-7; clone size: -
CDR3 DNA: TGTGCCAGCAGCCAAGATCTTAGACTAGCGGCCTCCTACGAGCAGTACTTC; CDR3 protein: CASSQDLRLAASYEQYF; V gene: TRBV4-2; D gene: TRBD2; J gene: TRBJ2-7; clone size: -
CDR3 DNA: TGTGCCAGCAGTTTATCCGGGCTAGCCGCGGGGACCCAGTACTTC; CDR3 protein: CASSLSGLAAGTQYF; V gene: TRBV27; D gene: -; J gene: TRBJ2-5; clone size: -
CDR3 DNA: TGTGCCAGCAGATCTAGCGGGAGGTCCACCGGGGAGCTGTTTTTT; CDR3 protein: CASRSSGRSTGELFF; V gene: TRBV9; D gene: TRBD2; J gene: TRBJ2-2; clone size: -
CDR3 DNA: TGCAGCGTTTACACCGGGACAGAGGCCAATGAGCAGTTCTTC; CDR3 protein: CSVYTGTEANEQFF; V gene: TRBV29-1; D gene: TRBD1; J gene: TRBJ2-1; clone size: -